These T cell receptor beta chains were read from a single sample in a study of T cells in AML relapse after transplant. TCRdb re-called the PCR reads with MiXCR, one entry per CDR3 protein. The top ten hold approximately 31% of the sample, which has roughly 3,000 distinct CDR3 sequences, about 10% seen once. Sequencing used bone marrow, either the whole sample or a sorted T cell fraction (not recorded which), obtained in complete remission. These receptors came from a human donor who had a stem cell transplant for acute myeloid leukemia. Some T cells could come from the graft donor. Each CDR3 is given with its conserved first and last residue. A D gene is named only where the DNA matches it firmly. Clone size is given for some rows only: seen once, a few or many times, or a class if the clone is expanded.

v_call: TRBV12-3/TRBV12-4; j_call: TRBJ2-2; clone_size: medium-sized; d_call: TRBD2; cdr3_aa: CASTPSGGGAAGELFF; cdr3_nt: TGTGCCAGCACCCCGAGTGGCGGGGGGGCGGCCGGGGAGCTGTTTTTT
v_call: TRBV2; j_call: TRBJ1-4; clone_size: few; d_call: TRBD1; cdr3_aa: CASSLTGALNEKLFF; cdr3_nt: TGTGCCAGCAGTTTGACAGGGGCTCTTAATGAAAAACTGTTTTTT
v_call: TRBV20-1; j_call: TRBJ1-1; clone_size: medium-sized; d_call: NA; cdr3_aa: CSASDGFNTEAFF; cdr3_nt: TGCAGTGCATCGGACGGATTCAACACTGAAGCTTTCTTT
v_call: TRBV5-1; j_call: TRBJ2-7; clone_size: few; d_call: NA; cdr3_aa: CASSLVPSSYEQYF; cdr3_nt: TGCGCCAGCAGCTTGGTTCCGAGCTCCTACGAGCAGTACTTC
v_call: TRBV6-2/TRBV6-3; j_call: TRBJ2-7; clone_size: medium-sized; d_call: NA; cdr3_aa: CASSYLAESGYEQYF; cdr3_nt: TGTGCCAGCAGTTACCTGGCGGAGAGCGGTTACGAGCAGTACTTC
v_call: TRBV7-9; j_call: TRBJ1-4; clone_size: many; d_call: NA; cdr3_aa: CASSFSERSEKLFF; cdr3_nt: TGTGCCAGCAGCTTCTCGGAGAGGAGTGAAAAACTGTTTTTT
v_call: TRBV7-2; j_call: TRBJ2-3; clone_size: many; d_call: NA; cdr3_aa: CASSLGGAVTDTQYF; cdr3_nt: TGTGCCAGCAGCTTAGGGGGGGCTGTGACAGATACGCAGTATTTT
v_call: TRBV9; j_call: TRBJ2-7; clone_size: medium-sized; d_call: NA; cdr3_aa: CASSVDGGSAYEQYF; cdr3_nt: TGTGCCAGCAGCGTAGACGGGGGAAGCGCCTACGAGCAGTACTTC
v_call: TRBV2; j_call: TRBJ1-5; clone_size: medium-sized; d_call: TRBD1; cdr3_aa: CASRPRGTGGYQPQHF; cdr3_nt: TGTGCCAGCAGACCCCGGGGGACAGGGGGCTATCAGCCCCAGCATTTT
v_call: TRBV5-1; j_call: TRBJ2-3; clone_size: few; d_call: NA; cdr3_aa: CASSPKAPSLGRTDTQYF; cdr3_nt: TGCGCCAGCAGCCCGAAGGCCCCCTCACTAGGACGCACAGATACGCAGTATTTT
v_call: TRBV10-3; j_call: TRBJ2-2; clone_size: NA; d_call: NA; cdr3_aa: CATRQVAYTGELFF; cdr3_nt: TGTGCCACCAGGCAGGTGGCGTACACCGGGGAGCTGTTTTTT
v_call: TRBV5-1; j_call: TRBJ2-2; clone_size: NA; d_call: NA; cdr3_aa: CASTRRQNANTGELFF; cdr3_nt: TGCGCCAGCACCCGGAGGCAGAACGCGAACACCGGGGAGCTGTTTTTT
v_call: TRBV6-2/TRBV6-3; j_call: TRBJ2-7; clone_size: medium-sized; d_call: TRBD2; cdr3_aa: CASGTSVGYEQYF; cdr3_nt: TGTGCCAGCGGAACTAGCGTTGGGTACGAGCAGTACTTC
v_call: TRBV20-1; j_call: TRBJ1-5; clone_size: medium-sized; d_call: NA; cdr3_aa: CSAKSYTDVYSNQPQHF; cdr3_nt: TGCAGTGCTAAAAGTTACACAGACGTCTATAGCAATCAGCCCCAGCATTTT
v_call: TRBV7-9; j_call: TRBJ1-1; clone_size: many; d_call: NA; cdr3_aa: CASSFDQFLGMNTEAFF; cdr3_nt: TGTGCCAGCAGCTTTGATCAGTTCCTAGGGATGAACACTGAAGCTTTCTTT
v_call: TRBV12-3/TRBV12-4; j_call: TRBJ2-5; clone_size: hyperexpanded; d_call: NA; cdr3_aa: CASSLKDNEETQYF; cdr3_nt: TGTGCCAGCAGTTTAAAGGACAATGAAGAGACCCAGTACTTC
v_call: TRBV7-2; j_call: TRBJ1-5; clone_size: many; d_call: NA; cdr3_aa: CASSLVSADQPQHF; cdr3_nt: TGTGCCAGCAGCTTGGTGTCTGCGGATCAGCCCCAGCATTTT
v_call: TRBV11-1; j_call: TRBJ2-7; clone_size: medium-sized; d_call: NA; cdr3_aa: CASSLAPHATDYEQYF; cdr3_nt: TGTGCCAGCAGCTTAGCCCCCCACGCAACAGACTACGAGCAGTACTTC
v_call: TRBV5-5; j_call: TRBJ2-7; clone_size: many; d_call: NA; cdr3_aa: CASSLGGRATYEQYF; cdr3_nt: TGTGCCAGCAGCTTGGGAGGCAGGGCGACCTACGAGCAGTACTTC
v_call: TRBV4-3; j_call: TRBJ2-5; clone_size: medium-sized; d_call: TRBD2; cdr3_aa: CASSQEDGGRAQYF; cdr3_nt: TGCGCCAGCAGCCAAGAGGACGGGGGGAGGGCCCAGTACTTC
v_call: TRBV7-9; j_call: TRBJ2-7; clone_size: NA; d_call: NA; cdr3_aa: CASSPQDYEQYF; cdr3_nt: TGTGCCAGCAGCCCACAGGACTACGAGCAGTACTTC
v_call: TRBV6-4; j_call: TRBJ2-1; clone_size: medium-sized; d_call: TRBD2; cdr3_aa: CASSDGGGAREQFF; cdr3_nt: TGTGCCAGCAGTGATGGCGGGGGGGCTCGTGAGCAGTTCTTC
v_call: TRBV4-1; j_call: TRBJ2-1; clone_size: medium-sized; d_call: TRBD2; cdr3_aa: CASSQGSGGGWNNEQFF; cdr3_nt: TGCGCCAGCAGCCAAGGGAGCGGGGGGGGCTGGAACAATGAGCAGTTCTTC
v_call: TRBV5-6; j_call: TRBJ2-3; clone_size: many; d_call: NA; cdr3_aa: CASSLDWDLLKTDTQYF; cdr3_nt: TGTGCCAGCAGCTTGGATTGGGACCTACTTAAGACAGATACGCAGTATTTT
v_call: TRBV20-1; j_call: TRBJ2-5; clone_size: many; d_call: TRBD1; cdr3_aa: CSARGSSGTGWETQYF; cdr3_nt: TGCAGTGCTAGAGGGTCATCCGGGACAGGGTGGGAGACCCAGTACTTC
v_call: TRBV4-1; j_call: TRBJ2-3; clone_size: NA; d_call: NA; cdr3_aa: CASSLSAWGARQDTQYF; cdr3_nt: TGCGCCAGCAGCCTATCAGCTTGGGGGGCGCGTCAAGATACGCAGTATTTT
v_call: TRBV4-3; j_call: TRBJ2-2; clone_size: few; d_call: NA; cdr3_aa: CASSQVSYTGELFF; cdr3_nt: TGCGCCAGCAGCCAAGTCTCTTACACCGGGGAGCTGTTTTTT
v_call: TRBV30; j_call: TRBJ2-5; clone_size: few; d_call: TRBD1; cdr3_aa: CAWSPLPAGGGKTQYF; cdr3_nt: TGTGCCTGGAGTCCTCTCCCCGCAGGGGGCGGAAAGACCCAGTACTTC
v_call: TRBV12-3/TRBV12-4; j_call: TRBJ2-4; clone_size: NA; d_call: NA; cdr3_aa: CASSLALSSPGLAKNIQYF; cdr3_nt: TGTGCCAGCAGTTTAGCGCTAAGCTCGCCAGGTCTAGCCAAAAACATTCAGTACTTC
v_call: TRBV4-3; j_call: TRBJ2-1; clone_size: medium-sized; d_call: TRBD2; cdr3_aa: CASSQEAGGEQFF; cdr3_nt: TGCGCCAGCAGCCAAGAGGCGGGGGGGGAGCAGTTCTTC
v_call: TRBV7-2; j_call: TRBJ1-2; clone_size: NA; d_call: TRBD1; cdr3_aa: CASSFGVDRGPYGYTF; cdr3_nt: TGTGCCAGCAGTTTTGGGGTGGACAGGGGCCCCTATGGCTACACCTTC
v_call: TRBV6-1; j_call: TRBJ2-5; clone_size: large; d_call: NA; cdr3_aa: CASSEGWETQYF; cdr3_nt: TGTGCCAGCAGTGAAGGCTGGGAGACCCAGTACTTC
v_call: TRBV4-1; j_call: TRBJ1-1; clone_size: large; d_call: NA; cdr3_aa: CASSRIGEGNTEAFF; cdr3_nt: TGCGCCAGCAGCCGCATTGGGGAGGGGAACACTGAAGCTTTCTTT
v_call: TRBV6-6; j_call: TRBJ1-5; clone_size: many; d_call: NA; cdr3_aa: CASTVGQGNQPQHF; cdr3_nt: TGTGCCAGCACGGTTGGGCAGGGCAATCAGCCCCAGCATTTT
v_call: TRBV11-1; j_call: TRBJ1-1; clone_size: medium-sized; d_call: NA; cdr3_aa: CASSSIGACGHGTEAFF; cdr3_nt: TGTGCCAGCAGCTCTATTGGGGCCTGTGGCCACGGGACTGAAGCTTTCTTT
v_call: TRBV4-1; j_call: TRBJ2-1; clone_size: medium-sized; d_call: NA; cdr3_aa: CASSQGAILGYNEQFF; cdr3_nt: TGCGCCAGCAGCCAGGGAGCAATCCTTGGGTACAATGAGCAGTTCTTC
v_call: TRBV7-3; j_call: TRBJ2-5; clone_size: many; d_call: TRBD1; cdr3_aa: CASSLGTGHQETQYF; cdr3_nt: TGTGCCAGCAGCTTAGGGACAGGGCATCAAGAGACCCAGTACTTC
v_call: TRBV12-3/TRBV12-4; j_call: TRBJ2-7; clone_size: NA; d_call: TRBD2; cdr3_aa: CASSPSGGAVYEQYF; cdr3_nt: TGTGCCAGCAGTCCTAGCGGGGGGGCTGTCTACGAGCAGTACTTC
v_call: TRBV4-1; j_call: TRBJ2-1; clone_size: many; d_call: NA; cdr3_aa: CASSQVPGSSYNEQFF; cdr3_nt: TGCGCCAGCAGCCAAGTCCCGGGGAGTTCCTACAATGAGCAGTTCTTC
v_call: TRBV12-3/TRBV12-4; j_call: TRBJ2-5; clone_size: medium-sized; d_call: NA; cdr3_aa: CASTETRETQYF; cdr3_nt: TGTGCCAGCACCGAGACGAGAGAGACCCAGTACTTC
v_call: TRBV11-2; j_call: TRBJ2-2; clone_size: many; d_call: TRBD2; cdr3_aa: CASGLAGTGGGELFF; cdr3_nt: TGTGCCAGCGGTCTAGCGGGGACCGGTGGCGGGGAGCTGTTTTTT
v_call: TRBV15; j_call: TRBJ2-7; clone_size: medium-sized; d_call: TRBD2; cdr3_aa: CATSRGGTRNEQYF; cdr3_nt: TGTGCCACCAGCAGAGGAGGGACTAGGAACGAGCAGTACTTC
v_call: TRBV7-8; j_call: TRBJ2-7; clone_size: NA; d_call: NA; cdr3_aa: CASSAISHEQYF; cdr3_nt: TGTGCCAGCAGTGCTATAAGCCACGAGCAGTACTTC
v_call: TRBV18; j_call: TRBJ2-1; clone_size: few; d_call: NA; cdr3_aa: CASSPPVTEQFF; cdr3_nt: TGTGCCAGCTCACCACCTGTGACTGAGCAGTTCTTC
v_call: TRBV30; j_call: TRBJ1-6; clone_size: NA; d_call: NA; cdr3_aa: CAWNPGIHNSPLHF; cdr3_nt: TGTGCCTGGAACCCGGGAATACATAATTCACCCCTCCACTTT
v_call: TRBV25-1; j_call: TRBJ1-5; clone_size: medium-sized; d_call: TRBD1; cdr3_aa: CASSEKGDRGGNQPQHF; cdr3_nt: TGTGCCAGCAGTGAAAAAGGTGACAGGGGAGGCAATCAGCCCCAGCATTTT
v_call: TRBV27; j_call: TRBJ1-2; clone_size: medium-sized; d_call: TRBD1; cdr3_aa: CASSISGGPIYGYTF; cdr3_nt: TGTGCCAGCAGTATCTCAGGGGGCCCCATCTATGGCTACACCTTC
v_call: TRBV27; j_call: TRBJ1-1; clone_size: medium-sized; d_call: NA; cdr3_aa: CASSLFPPNMNTEAFF; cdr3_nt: TGTGCCAGCAGTTTATTCCCCCCGAATATGAACACTGAAGCTTTCTTT